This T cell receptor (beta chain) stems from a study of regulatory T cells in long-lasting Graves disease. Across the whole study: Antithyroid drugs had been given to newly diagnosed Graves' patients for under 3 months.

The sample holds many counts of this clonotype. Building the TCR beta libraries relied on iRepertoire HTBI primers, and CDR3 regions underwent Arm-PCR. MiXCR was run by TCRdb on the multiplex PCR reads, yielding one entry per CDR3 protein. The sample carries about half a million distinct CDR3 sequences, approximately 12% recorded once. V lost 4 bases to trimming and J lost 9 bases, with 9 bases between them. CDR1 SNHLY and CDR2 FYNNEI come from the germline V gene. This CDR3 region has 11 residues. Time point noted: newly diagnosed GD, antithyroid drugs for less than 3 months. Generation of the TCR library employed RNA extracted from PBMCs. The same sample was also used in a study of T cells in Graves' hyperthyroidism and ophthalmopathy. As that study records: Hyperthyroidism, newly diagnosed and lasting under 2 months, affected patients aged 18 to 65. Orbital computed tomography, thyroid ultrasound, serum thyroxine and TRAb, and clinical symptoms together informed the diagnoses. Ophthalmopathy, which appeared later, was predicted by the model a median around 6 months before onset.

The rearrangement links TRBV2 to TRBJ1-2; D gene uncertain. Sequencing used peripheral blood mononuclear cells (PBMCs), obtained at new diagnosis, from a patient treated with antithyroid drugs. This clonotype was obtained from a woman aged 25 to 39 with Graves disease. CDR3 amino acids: CASSVLESYTF. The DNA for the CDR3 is TGTGCCAGCAGTGTTTTGGAAAGCTACACCTTC. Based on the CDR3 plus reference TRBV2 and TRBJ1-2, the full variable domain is EPEVTQTPSHQVTQMGQEVILRCVPISNHLYFYWYRQILGQKVEFLVSFYNNEISEKSEIFDDQFSVERPDGSNFTLKIRSTKLEDSAMYFCASSVLESYTFGSGTRLTVV.